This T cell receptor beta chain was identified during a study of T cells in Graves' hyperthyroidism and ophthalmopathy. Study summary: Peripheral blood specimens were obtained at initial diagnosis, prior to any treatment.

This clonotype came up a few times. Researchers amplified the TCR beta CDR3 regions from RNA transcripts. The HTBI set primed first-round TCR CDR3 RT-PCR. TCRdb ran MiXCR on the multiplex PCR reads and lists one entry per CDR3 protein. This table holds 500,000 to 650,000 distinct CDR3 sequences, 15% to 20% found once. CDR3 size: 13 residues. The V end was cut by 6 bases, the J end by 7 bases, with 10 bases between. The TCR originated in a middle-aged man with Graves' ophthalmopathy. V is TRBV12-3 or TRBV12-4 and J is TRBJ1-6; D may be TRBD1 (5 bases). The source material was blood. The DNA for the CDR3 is TGTGCCAGCAGCTCTGGGGGAAATTCACCCCTCCACTTT. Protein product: CASSSGGNSPLHF.